This is a list of T cell receptor beta chains from one sample in a study of blood T cell repertoires in COVID-19. Libraries were prepared by immunoSEQ multiplex PCR; TCRdb keeps only in-frame clonotypes and omits some of them. Of 350,000 to 400,000 clones in the sample, 80% to 95% were seen once. Sequences were obtained from PBMCs or T cells enriched from blood (not recorded which). These TCRs come from a woman aged 40 to 50 who had been exposed to COVID-19. The CDR3 runs from the conserved cysteine through the conserved F or W. The order of the fields is J gene, CDR3 length, clone size, D gene, V gene, CDR3 protein, CDR3 DNA. D genes are given only for firm matches. Clone size is stated in some rows and not others, as once, few, many or a class when expanded.

j_gene: TRBJ2-1
len: 13
abundance: .
d_gene: .
v_gene: TRBV5-1
CDR3aa: CASSSSSYNEQFF
CDR3nt: TGCGCCAGCAGCTCTAGCTCCTACAATGAGCAGTTCTTC

j_gene: TRBJ2-5
len: 16
abundance: .
d_gene: .
v_gene: TRBV7-8
CDR3aa: CASSLDRVGRVETQYF
CDR3nt: TGTGCCAGCAGCTTAGATAGGGTCGGCAGGGTAGAGACCCAGTACTTC

j_gene: TRBJ2-5
len: 13
abundance: .
d_gene: TRBD1
v_gene: TRBV5-1
CDR3aa: CASSAGQGETQYF
CDR3nt: TGCGCCAGCAGCGCTGGACAGGGAGAGACCCAGTACTTC

j_gene: TRBJ2-7
len: 13
abundance: .
d_gene: TRBD1
v_gene: TRBV7-2
CDR3aa: CASSSAGGYEQYF
CDR3nt: TGTGCCAGCAGCTCAGCAGGGGGCTACGAGCAGTACTTC

j_gene: TRBJ2-3
len: 16
abundance: .
d_gene: .
v_gene: TRBV18
CDR3aa: CASSPFVLLKTDTQYF
CDR3nt: TGTGCCAGCTCACCATTTGTTTTACTAAAAACAGATACGCAGTATTTT

j_gene: TRBJ1-2
len: 15
abundance: .
d_gene: TRBD1
v_gene: TRBV5-1
CDR3aa: CASSDASSGGYGYTF
CDR3nt: TGCGCCAGCAGCGATGCTTCCTCAGGGGGCTATGGCTACACCTTC

j_gene: TRBJ1-4
len: 14
abundance: .
d_gene: TRBD1
v_gene: TRBV23-1
CDR3aa: CASRHRGLYEKLFF
CDR3nt: TGCGCCAGCAGACACAGGGGGCTGTATGAAAAACTGTTTTTT

j_gene: TRBJ1-5
len: 17
abundance: once
d_gene: TRBD1
v_gene: TRBV19
CDR3aa: CASNQPAGGEGNQPQHF
CDR3nt: TGTGCCAGTAATCAACCTGCAGGGGGCGAGGGCAATCAGCCCCAGCATTTT

j_gene: TRBJ2-7
len: 14
abundance: .
d_gene: .
v_gene: TRBV27
CDR3aa: CASSLYPGPYEQYF
CDR3nt: TGTGCCAGCAGTTTATACCCTGGCCCCTACGAGCAGTACTTC

j_gene: TRBJ1-1
len: 14
abundance: .
d_gene: TRBD1
v_gene: TRBV29-1
CDR3aa: CSGGGGRENTEAFF
CDR3nt: TGCAGCGGGGGAGGGGGCAGGGAGAACACTGAAGCTTTCTTT

j_gene: TRBJ2-3
len: 12
abundance: .
d_gene: .
v_gene: TRBV24-1
CDR3aa: CATSDLANTQYF
CDR3nt: TGTGCCACCAGTGATTTAGCCAATACGCAGTATTTT

j_gene: TRBJ2-7
len: 16
abundance: .
d_gene: .
v_gene: TRBV15
CDR3aa: CATSRESAGTPSEQYF
CDR3nt: TGTGCCACCAGCAGAGAGTCGGCCGGGACACCCTCGGAGCAGTACTTC

j_gene: TRBJ2-1
len: 14
abundance: once
d_gene: TRBD1
v_gene: TRBV5-1
CDR3aa: CASSLGDRGAEQFF
CDR3nt: TGCGCCAGCAGCTTGGGGGACAGGGGGGCTGAGCAGTTCTTC

j_gene: TRBJ2-7
len: 15
abundance: .
d_gene: TRBD1
v_gene: TRBV18
CDR3aa: CASSPPGTVFRVQYF
CDR3nt: TGTGCCAGCTCACCTCCCGGGACAGTTTTCCGAGTGCAGTACTTC

j_gene: TRBJ1-4
len: 13
abundance: .
d_gene: TRBD1
v_gene: TRBV19
CDR3aa: CASSGTVPEKLFF
CDR3nt: TGTGCCAGTAGCGGGACAGTTCCGGAAAAACTGTTTTTT